The T cell receptor (beta chain) under discussion was sequenced for a study of T cell responses to AZD1222 COVID-19 vaccine. The CDR3 spans 12 residues. With 7 bases removed from V and 4 bases from J, the gap between germline ends came to 7 bases. In germline, CDR1 is MGHDK, CDR2 SYGVNS. The assay was immunoSEQ multiplex PCR, and TCRdb's table has in-frame clones only and misses some. The sample carries fewer than 85,000 clones, about 91% recorded once. The gene calls are TRBV25-1 and TRBJ2-2, with D hard to call. This clonotype originated in an adult in good health. The specimen was peripheral blood, collected on day 0 of AZD1222 vaccination. This chain's CDR3 is CASTEFTGELFF. For the CDR3, the DNA is TGTGCCAGCACGGAGTTCACCGGGGAGCTGTTTTTT.